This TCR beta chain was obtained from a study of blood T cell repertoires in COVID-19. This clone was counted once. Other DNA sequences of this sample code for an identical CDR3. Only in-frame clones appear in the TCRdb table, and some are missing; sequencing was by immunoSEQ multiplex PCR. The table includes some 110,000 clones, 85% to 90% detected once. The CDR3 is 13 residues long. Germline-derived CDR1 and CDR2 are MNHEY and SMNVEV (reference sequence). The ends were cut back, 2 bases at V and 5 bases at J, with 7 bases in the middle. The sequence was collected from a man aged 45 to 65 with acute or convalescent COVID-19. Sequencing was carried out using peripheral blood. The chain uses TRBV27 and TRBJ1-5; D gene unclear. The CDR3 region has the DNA TGTGCCAGCAGTTTAGCAGGTTATCAGCCCCAGCATTTT. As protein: CASSLAGYQPQHF.